Presented here are 4 T cell receptor beta chains from one specimen sequenced in a study of shared clonotypes between healthy human individuals. The data were produced by immunoSEQ multiplex PCR, yet TCRdb's version contains in-frame clones alone and is incomplete. This table holds over a million clones, about 84% found once. Material for sequencing was memory CD4+ T cells from PBMCs. As for subset: CD45RA-negative fraction. These receptors were obtained from a man younger than 30 in good health. Some clones in this sample may be carry-over from other donors' samples.

The chain combines TRBV28 with TRBJ1-2; D is unclear. Trimming took off 9 bases at V and 4 bases at J, with 9 bases between the two ends. Germline assignment: CDR1 MDHEN and CDR2 SYDVKM. The CDR3 runs to 11 residues. The CDR3 nucleotides read TGTGCCAGTGGGGTAGGCTATGGCTACACCTTC. This translates into CASGVGYGYTF.

This chain links TRBV30 with TRBJ2-5, with a tentative D call TRBD1 (5 bases). This CDR3 region has 13 residues. CDR1 is GTSNPN and CDR2 is SVGIG in the germline V gene (reference sequence). The V gene lost 5 bases and the J gene lost 4 bases, with 14 bases spanning the gap. Written as DNA, the CDR3 is TGTGCCTGGGGGGCACTGGCTGGAGAGACCCAGTACTTC. This translates into CAWGALAGETQYF. The whole variable domain, remainder taken from reference TRBV30 and TRBJ2-5, is SQTIHQWPATLVQPVGSPLSLECTVEGTSNPNLYWYRQAAGRGLQLLFYSVGIGQISSEVPQNLSASRPQDRQFILSSKKLLLSDSGFYLCAWGALAGETQYFGPGTRLLVL.

There are a few counts of this clone. V and J are TRBV28 and TRBJ1-4, with a possible D match to TRBD1 (5 bases). This CDR3 has 12 amino acids. The V and J ends lost 6 bases and 8 bases respectively, with 10 bases between them. Germline values: CDR1 MDHEN, CDR2 SYDVKM. The CDR3 DNA reads TGTGCCAGCAGGAGGGGCGCGGAAAAACTGTTTTTT. It yields the protein CASRRGAEKLFF.

This chain uses TRBV11-1 with TRBJ2-1; no definite D call. The V end was cut by 3 bases, the J end by 1 base, with 4 bases between. The V gene's germline CDR1 is SGHAT and CDR2 FQDESV (reference sequence). The CDR3 totals 13 residues. The CDR3 spells CASSLASYNEQFF. In DNA, the CDR3 is TGTGCCAGCAGCTTGGCGTCCTACAATGAGCAGTTCTTC.